Listed below are T cell receptor beta chains from one sample, sequenced in a study of shared clonotypes between healthy human individuals. TCRdb's table, derived via immunoSEQ multiplex PCR, lists solely in-frame clones and lacks some. There are some 2,400,000 clones in the sample; nearly 97% occur only once, and over 0.1% lies in the top ten. The sequenced sample consisted of naive CD4+ T cells sorted from blood. The source is a man aged 18 to 29 in good health. Each CDR3 is given with its conserved first and last residue. The order of the fields is D gene, clone size, J gene, V gene, CDR3 protein, CDR3 DNA. The D gene is left open where the match is weak. The size of a clone is reported for some rows only, either as once, few or many, or as a class for expanded clones.

D gene: NA
clone size: NA
J gene: TRBJ1-2
V gene: TRBV5-4
CDR3 protein: CASSLHTIRDGYTF
CDR3 DNA: TGTGCCAGCAGCCTACATACCATAAGGGATGGCTACACCTTC

D gene: TRBD1
clone size: NA
J gene: TRBJ2-3
V gene: TRBV7-2
CDR3 protein: CASSPGTGTGTDTQYF
CDR3 DNA: TGTGCCAGCAGCCCCGGGACAGGGACAGGCACAGATACGCAGTATTTT

D gene: TRBD2
clone size: NA
J gene: TRBJ2-7
V gene: TRBV5-8
CDR3 protein: CASSRLAGVKIYEQYF
CDR3 DNA: TGTGCCAGCAGCCGACTAGCGGGGGTGAAGATCTACGAGCAGTACTTC

D gene: NA
clone size: NA
J gene: TRBJ2-7
V gene: TRBV10-3
CDR3 protein: CAISEQGYEQYF
CDR3 DNA: TGTGCCATCAGTGAACAGGGCTACGAGCAGTACTTC

D gene: NA
clone size: NA
J gene: TRBJ1-1
V gene: TRBV19
CDR3 protein: CASSIENRNPNTEAFF
CDR3 DNA: TGTGCCAGTAGTATAGAAAACAGGAACCCGAACACTGAAGCTTTCTTT

D gene: NA
clone size: NA
J gene: TRBJ1-3
V gene: TRBV11-2
CDR3 protein: CASSQSDSGNTIYF
CDR3 DNA: TGTGCCAGCAGCCAATCAGACTCTGGAAACACCATATATTTT

D gene: TRBD2
clone size: NA
J gene: TRBJ2-4
V gene: TRBV5-4
CDR3 protein: CASSLREGQDIQYF
CDR3 DNA: TGTGCCAGCAGCTTGCGGGAGGGCCAGGACATTCAGTACTTC

D gene: TRBD2
clone size: NA
J gene: TRBJ2-7
V gene: TRBV7-2
CDR3 protein: CASSLGGLAGSYEQYF
CDR3 DNA: TGTGCCAGCAGCTTAGGAGGACTAGCGGGGTCCTACGAGCAGTACTTC

D gene: NA
clone size: once
J gene: TRBJ1-6
V gene: TRBV6-5
CDR3 protein: CASSYSAGRPLHF
CDR3 DNA: TGTGCCAGCAGTTACTCGGCAGGGAGACCCCTCCACTTT

D gene: TRBD1
clone size: NA
J gene: TRBJ2-7
V gene: TRBV18
CDR3 protein: CASSPGQAGSYEQYF
CDR3 DNA: TGTGCCAGCTCACCAGGACAGGCAGGCTCCTACGAGCAGTACTTC

D gene: NA
clone size: NA
J gene: TRBJ1-2
V gene: TRBV29-1
CDR3 protein: CSVARDIPLGYTF
CDR3 DNA: TGCAGCGTCGCCCGGGACATCCCTTTAGGCTACACCTTC

D gene: NA
clone size: NA
J gene: TRBJ1-5
V gene: TRBV10-2
CDR3 protein: CASSFGGRVPQHF
CDR3 DNA: TGCGCCAGCAGTTTCGGGGGGCGCGTTCCCCAGCATTTT

D gene: TRBD1
clone size: NA
J gene: TRBJ2-3
V gene: TRBV9
CDR3 protein: CASSVGRGGTGPTDTQYF
CDR3 DNA: TGTGCCAGCAGCGTAGGAAGAGGAGGGACAGGCCCCACAGATACGCAGTATTTT

D gene: TRBD1
clone size: NA
J gene: TRBJ2-5
V gene: TRBV7-2
CDR3 protein: CASSLPGGTQYF
CDR3 DNA: TGTGCCAGCAGCTTACCAGGGGGGACCCAGTACTTC

D gene: TRBD1
clone size: NA
J gene: TRBJ2-2
V gene: TRBV10-3
CDR3 protein: CAISGQGGTGELFF
CDR3 DNA: TGTGCCATCAGTGGACAGGGTGGCACCGGGGAGCTGTTTTTT

D gene: NA
clone size: NA
J gene: TRBJ2-7
V gene: TRBV4-1
CDR3 protein: CASSQEAVGGGRYF
CDR3 DNA: TGCGCCAGCAGCCAAGAGGCAGTTGGGGGGGGGCGGTACTTC

D gene: TRBD2
clone size: NA
J gene: TRBJ2-2
V gene: TRBV10-3
CDR3 protein: CAISDGGRTGELFF
CDR3 DNA: TGTGCCATCAGTGACGGGGGGAGGACCGGGGAGCTGTTTTTT

D gene: NA
clone size: NA
J gene: TRBJ2-7
V gene: TRBV28
CDR3 protein: CASSTSHHPSYEQYF
CDR3 DNA: TGTGCCAGCAGTACGTCACATCACCCCTCCTACGAGCAGTACTTC